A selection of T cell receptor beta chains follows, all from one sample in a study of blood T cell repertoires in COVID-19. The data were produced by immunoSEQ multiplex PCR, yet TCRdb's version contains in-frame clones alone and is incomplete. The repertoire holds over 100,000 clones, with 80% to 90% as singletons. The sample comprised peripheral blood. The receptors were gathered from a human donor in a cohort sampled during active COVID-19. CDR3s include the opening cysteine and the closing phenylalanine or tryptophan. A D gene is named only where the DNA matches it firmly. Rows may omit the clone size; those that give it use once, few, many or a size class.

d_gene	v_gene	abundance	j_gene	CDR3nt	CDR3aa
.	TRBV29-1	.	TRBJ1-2	TGCAGCGCCCCTGAGCCCGCAGGCTTTTACACCTTC	CSAPEPAGFYTF
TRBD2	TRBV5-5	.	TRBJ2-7	TGTGCCAGCAGCTTTCTAGCGGGAGGCCACGAGCAGTACTTC	CASSFLAGGHEQYF
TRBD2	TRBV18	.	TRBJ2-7	TGTGCCAGCTCACCTCTGGGGACTAGCTCCGGCGAGCAGTACTTC	CASSPLGTSSGEQYF
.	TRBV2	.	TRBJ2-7	TGTGCCAGCAGTGTGTCGGGTTACGAGCAGTACTTC	CASSVSGYEQYF
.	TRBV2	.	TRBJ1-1	TGTGCCAGCAGTGAAGATTTGCGGAGGGAACTTGAAGCTTTCTTT	CASSEDLRRELEAFF
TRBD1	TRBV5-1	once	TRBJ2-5	TGCGCCAGCAGCCGGGACAGGCCGGCGGGGGAGACCCAGTACTTC	CASSRDRPAGETQYF
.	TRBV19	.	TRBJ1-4	TGTGCCAGTAGCCCCCCAGCGATTAATGAAAAACTGTTTTTT	CASSPPAINEKLFF
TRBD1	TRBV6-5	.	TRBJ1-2	TGTGCCAGCAGCTTCGACAGGGCTTATGGCTACACCTTC	CASSFDRAYGYTF
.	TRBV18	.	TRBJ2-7	TGTGCCAGCTCACCAGTCGAGGGCTACGAGCAGTACTTC	CASSPVEGYEQYF
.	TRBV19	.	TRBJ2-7	TGTGCCAGTAGCAAGGCGAGAGGACAGCCCTCCTGGGACGAGCAGTACTTC	CASSKARGQPSWDEQYF
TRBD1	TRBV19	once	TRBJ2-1	TGTGCCAGTAGTCAAAGGGACAGGGGCTACAATGAGCAGTTCTTC	CASSQRDRGYNEQFF
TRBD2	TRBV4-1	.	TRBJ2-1	TGCGCCAGCAGCCCGGGACTAGCGGGAGGGGGCTACAATGAGCAGTTCTTC	CASSPGLAGGGYNEQFF
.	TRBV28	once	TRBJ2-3	TGTGCCAGCAGCCCCCGGGACTTCTTTAAGGATACGCAGTATTTT	CASSPRDFFKDTQYF
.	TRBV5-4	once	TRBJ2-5	TGTGCCAGCAGCTTGGGAAACCAGGGGAAAGAGACCCAGTACTTC	CASSLGNQGKETQYF
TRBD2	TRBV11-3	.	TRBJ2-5	TGTGCCAGCAGCTCGAGGACTAGCCCTAGAGAGACCCAGTACTTC	CASSSRTSPRETQYF
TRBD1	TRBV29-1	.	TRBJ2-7	TGCAGCGGGGGACAGGGGGTGCGGGAGCAGTACTTC	CSGGQGVREQYF
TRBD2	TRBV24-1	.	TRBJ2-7	TGTGCCACCAGTGCTGGGAGGGGACTAGCTCGTCTCGAGCAGTACTTC	CATSAGRGLARLEQYF
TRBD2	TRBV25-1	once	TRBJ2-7	TGTGCCAGCAGTGAGCCCGGGGGGGTCTCCTACGAGCAGTACTTC	CASSEPGGVSYEQYF
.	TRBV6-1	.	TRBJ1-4	TGTGCCAGCAGTGAACATGGGGCGGGGGTCGAAAAACTGTTTTTT	CASSEHGAGVEKLFF
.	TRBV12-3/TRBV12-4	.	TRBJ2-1	TGTGCCAGCAGTTTAGCGTTAGCTTATGAGCAGTTCTTC	CASSLALAYEQFF
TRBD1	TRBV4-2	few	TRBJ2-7	TGTGCCAGCAGCCATGACAGGGGGGACGAGCAGTACTTC	CASSHDRGDEQYF
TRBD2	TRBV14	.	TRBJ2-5	TGTGCCAGCAGCCCCCGGCCTAGCGGGGGGGCTACCCAGTACTTC	CASSPRPSGGATQYF
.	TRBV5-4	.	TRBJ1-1	TGTGCCAGCAGCGGAAGGGACACGCAGACTGAAGCTTTCTTT	CASSGRDTQTEAFF
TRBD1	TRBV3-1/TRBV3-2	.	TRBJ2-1	TGTGCCAGCAGTGCCGGGACAGGCTACAATGAGCAGTTCTTC	CASSAGTGYNEQFF